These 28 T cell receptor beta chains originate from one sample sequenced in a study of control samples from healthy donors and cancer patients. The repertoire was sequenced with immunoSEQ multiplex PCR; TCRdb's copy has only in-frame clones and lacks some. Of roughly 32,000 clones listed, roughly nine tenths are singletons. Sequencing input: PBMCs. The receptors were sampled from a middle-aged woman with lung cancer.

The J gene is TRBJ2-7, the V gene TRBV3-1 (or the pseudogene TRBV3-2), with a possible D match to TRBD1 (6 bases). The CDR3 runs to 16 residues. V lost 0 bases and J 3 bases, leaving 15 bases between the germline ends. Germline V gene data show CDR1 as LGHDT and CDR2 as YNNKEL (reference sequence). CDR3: CASSQDGAGQNYEQYF. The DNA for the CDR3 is TGTGCCAGCAGCCAAGACGGGGCTGGACAGAACTACGAGCAGTACTTC.

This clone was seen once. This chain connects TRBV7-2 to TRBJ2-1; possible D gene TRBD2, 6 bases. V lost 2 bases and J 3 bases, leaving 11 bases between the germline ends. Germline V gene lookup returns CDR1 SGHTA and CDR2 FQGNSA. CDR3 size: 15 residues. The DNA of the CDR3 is TGTGCCAGCAGCTTATCCGGGGGAATCTACAATGAGCAGTTCTTC. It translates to CASSLSGGIYNEQFF.

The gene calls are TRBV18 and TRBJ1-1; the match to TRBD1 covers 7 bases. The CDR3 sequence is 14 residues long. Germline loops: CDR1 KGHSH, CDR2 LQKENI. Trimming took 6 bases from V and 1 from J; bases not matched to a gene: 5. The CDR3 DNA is TGTGCCAGCTCCTCAGGGGACAGGAACACTGAAGCTTTCTTT. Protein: CASSSGDRNTEAFF.

The CDR3 DNA is TGTGCCAGCAGTTACGGGGGGAATAACTATGGCTACACCTTC. Its translation is CASSYGGNNYGYTF. This chain uses TRBV6-5 with TRBJ1-2; TRBD1 is a possible D gene (5 bases). The CDR3 consists of 14 residues. V was shortened by 2 bases and J by 1 base, with 8 bases between the two germline ends. Germline V gene sequence: CDR1 MNHEY, CDR2 SVGAGI.

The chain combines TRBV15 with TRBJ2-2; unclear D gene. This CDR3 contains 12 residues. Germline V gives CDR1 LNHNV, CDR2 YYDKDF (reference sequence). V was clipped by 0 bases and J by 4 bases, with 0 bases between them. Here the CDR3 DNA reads TGTGCCACCAGCAGAGACACCGGGGAGCTGTTTTTT. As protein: CATSRDTGELFF.

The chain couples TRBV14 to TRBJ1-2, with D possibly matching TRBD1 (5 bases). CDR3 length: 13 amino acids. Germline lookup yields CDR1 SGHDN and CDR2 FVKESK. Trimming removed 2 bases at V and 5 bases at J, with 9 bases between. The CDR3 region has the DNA TGTGCCAGCAGCCAATTCTGGGGGTATGGCTACACCTTC. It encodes CASSQFWGYGYTF.

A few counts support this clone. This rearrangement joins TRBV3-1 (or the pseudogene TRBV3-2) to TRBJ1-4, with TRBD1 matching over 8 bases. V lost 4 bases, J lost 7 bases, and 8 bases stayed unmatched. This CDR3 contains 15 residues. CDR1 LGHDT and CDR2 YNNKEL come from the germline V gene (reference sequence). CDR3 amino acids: CASSPTGQGIEKLFF. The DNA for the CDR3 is TGTGCCAGCAGCCCCACCGGACAGGGTATTGAAAAACTGTTTTTT.

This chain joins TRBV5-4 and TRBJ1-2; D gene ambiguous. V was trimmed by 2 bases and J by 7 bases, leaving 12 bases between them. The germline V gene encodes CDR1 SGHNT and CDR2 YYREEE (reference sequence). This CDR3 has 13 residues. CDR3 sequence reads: CASSFPGTRGYTF. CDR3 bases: TGTGCCAGCAGCTTTCCGGGTACGCGTGGCTACACCTTC.

As DNA, the CDR3 is TGTGCCAGCAGCGCTAGCGGGGGGGCTTCCTACAATGAGCAGTTCTTC. It translates to CASSASGGASYNEQFF. The V gene is TRBV7-3, the J gene TRBJ2-1; 12 bases agree with TRBD2. V was pared by 5 bases and J by 1 base, with 3 bases of the junction left unmatched. CDR1 is SGHTA and CDR2 is FQGTGA in the germline V gene. The CDR3 has 16 amino acids.

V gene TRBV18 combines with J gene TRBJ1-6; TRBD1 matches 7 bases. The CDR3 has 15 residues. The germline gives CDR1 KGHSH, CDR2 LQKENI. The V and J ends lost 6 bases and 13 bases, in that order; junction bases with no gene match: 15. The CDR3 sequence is CASSSQRGQSSPLHF. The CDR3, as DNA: TGTGCCAGCTCTTCGCAGAGGGGACAGAGTAGCCCCCTCCACTTT.

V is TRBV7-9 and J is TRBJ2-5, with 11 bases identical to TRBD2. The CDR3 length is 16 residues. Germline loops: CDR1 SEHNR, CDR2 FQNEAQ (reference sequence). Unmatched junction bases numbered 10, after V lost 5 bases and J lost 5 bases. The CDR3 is CASSPLAGGFGETQYF. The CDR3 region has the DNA TGTGCCAGCAGCCCTCTAGCGGGGGGCTTTGGGGAGACCCAGTACTTC.

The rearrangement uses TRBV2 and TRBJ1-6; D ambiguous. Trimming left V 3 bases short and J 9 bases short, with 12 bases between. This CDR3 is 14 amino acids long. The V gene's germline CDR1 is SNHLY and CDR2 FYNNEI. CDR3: CASSDSFASSPLHF. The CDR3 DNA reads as TGTGCCAGCAGTGACAGTTTTGCGTCTTCACCCCTCCACTTT. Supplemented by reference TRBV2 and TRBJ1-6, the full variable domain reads EPEVTQTPSHQVTQMGQEVILRCVPISNHLYFYWYRQILGQKVEFLVSFYNNEISEKSEIFDDQFSVERPDGSNFTLKIRSTKLEDSAMYFCASSDSFASSPLHFGNGTRLTVT.

The CDR3 spells CASSLQTPRDTQYF. The CDR3 DNA reads as TGTGCCAGCAGCTTACAGACTCCTAGGGATACGCAGTATTTT. The chain joins TRBV7-9 to TRBJ2-3; no reliable D call. With 2 bases removed from V and 6 bases from J, the gap between germline ends came to 12 bases. The germline V gene encodes CDR1 SEHNR and CDR2 FQNEAQ (reference sequence). The CDR3 is made up of 14 amino acids.

The CDR3 DNA reads TGTGCCAGCAGCCGACTAGCGGGGGCCTACGAGCAGTACTTC. This translates into CASSRLAGAYEQYF. The chain recombines TRBV3-1 (or the pseudogene TRBV3-2) with TRBJ2-7, with 12 bases aligning to TRBD2. Looked up from germline, CDR1 is LGHDT and CDR2 is YNNKEL (reference sequence). After removal of 4 bases from V and 2 bases from J, the junction contained 0 bases not matched to a gene. The CDR3 has 14 amino acids.

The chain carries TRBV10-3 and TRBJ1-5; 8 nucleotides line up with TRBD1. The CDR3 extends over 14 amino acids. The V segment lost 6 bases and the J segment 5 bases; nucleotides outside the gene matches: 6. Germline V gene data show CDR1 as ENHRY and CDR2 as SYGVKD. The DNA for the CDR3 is TGTGCCATCAGATCACAGGGGGGGGATCAGCCCCAGCATTTT. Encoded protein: CAIRSQGGDQPQHF.

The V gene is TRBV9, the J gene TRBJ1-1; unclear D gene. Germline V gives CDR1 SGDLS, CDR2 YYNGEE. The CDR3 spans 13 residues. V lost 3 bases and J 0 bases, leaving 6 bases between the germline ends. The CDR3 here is CASSAALNTEAFF. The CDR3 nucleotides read TGTGCCAGCAGCGCTGCATTGAACACTGAAGCTTTCTTT.

CDR3 amino acids: CSASVGTGRNQPQHF. CDR3 DNA: TGCAGTGCTAGTGTGGGGACAGGGCGCAATCAGCCCCAGCATTTT. The chain uses TRBV20-1 and TRBJ1-5; 9 nucleotides align to TRBD1. CDR1 and CDR2 (germline): DFQATT, SNEGSKA (reference sequence). This CDR3 spans 15 amino acids. Losses at the gene ends were 3 bases for V and 2 bases for J; bases not matched to a gene: 5.

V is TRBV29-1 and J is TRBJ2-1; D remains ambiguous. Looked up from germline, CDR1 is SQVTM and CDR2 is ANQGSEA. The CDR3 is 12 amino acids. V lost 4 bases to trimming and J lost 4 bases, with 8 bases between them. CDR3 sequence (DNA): TGCAGCGTTGGGTTCGGGTACAATGAGCAGTTCTTC. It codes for CSVGFGYNEQFF.

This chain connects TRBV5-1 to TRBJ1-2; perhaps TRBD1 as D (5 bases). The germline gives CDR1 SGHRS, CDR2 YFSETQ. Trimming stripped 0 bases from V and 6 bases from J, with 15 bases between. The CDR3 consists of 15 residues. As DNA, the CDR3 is TGCGCCAGCAGCTTGGAAGGGTCCAGGGAGGATGGCTACACCTTC. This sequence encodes CASSLEGSREDGYTF.

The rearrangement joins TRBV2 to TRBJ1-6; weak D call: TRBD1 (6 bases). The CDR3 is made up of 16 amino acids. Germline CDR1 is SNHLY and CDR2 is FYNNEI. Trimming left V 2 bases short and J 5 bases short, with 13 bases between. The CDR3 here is CASSETGGRDNSPLHF. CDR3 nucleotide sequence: TGTGCCAGCAGTGAAACGGGGGGCAGGGATAATTCACCCCTCCACTTT.

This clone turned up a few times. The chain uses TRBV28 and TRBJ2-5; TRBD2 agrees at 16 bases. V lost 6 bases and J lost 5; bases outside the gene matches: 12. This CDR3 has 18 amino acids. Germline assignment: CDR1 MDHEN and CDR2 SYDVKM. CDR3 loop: CASSLGRGLAGGPETQYF. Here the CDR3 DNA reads TGTGCCAGCAGCTTAGGCCGGGGACTAGCGGGGGGGCCGGAGACCCAGTACTTC. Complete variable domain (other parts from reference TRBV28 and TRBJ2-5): DVKVTQSSRYLVKRTGEKVFLECVQDMDHENMFWYRQDPGLGLRLIYFSYDVKMKEKGDIPEGYSVSREKKERFSLILESASTNQTSMYLCASSLGRGLAGGPETQYFGPGTRLLVL.

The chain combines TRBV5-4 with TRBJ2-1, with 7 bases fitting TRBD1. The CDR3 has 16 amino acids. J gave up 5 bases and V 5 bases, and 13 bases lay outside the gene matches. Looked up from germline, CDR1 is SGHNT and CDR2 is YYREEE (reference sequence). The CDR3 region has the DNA TGTGCCAGCAGATTAGGCGGCGGACAGGTGAACAATGAGCAGTTCTTC. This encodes CASRLGGGQVNNEQFF.

CDR3 nucleotide sequence: TGTGCCAGCAGCTTAGAAGGCAGATTCTATGGCTACACCTTC. Residues: CASSLEGRFYGYTF. V is TRBV7-2 and J is TRBJ1-2; D gene ambiguous. With 1 base removed from V and 4 bases from J, the gap between germline ends came to 10 bases. Germline CDR1 and CDR2: SGHTA and FQGNSA. This CDR3 region has 14 residues.

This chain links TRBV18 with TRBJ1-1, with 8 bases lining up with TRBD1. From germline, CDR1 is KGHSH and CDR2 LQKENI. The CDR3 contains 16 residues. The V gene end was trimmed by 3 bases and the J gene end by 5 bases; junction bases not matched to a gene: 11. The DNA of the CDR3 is TGTGCCAGCTCACCCGGACAGGGATTGGTAGGAACTGAAGCTTTCTTT. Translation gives CASSPGQGLVGTEAFF. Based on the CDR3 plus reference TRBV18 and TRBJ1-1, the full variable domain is NAGVMQNPRHLVRRRGQEARLRCSPMKGHSHVYWYRQLPEEGLKFMVYLQKENIIDESGMPKERFSAEFPKEGPSILRIQQVVRGDSAAYFCASSPGQGLVGTEAFFGQGTRLTVV.

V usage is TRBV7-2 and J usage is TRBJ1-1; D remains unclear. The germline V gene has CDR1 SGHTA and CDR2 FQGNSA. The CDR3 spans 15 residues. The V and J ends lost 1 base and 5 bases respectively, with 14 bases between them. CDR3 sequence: CASSLELGRETEAFF. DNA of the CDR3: TGTGCCAGCAGCTTAGAGTTGGGGAGGGAGACTGAAGCTTTCTTT.

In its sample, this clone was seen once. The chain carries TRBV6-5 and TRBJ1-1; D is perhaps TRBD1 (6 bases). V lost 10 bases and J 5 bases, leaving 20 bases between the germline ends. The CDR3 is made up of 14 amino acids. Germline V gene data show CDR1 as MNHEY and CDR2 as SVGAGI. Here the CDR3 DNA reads TGTGCCATAACCTGGACAGTGCGGAGTACTGAAGCTTTCTTT. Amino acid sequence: CAITWTVRSTEAFF.

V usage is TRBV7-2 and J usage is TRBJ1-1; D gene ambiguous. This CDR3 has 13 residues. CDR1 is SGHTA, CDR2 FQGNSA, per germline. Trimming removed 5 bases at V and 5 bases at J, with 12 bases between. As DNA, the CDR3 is TGTGCCAGCAGCCCCCCTGCCGGTACTGAAGCTTTCTTT. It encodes CASSPPAGTEAFF.

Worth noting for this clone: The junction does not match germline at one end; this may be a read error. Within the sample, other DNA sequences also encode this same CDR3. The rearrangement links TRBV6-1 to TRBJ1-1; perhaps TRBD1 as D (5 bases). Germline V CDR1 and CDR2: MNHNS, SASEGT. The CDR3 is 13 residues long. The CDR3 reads CASSEARGTWTFF. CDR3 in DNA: TGTGCCAGCAGCGAAGCGCGAGGGACCTGGACTTTCTTT.